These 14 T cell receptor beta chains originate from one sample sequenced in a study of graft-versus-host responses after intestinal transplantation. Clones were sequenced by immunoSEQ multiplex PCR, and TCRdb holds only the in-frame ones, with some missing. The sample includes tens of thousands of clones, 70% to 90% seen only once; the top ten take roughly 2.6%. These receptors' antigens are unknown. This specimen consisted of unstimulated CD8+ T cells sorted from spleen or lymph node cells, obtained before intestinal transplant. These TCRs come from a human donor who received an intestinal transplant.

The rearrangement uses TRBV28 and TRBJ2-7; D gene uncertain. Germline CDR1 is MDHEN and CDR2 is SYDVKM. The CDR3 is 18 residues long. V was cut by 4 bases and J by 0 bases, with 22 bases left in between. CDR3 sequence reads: CASSSPPRAGTYSYEQYF. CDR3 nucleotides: TGTGCCAGCAGTTCCCCCCCCCGTGCAGGTACTTACTCCTACGAGCAGTACTTC.

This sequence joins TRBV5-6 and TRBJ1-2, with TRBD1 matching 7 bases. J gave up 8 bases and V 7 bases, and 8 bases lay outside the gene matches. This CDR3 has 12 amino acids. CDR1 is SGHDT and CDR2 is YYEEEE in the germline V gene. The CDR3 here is CASGRTGVGYTF. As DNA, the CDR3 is TGTGCCAGCGGGAGGACAGGCGTGGGCTACACCTTC.

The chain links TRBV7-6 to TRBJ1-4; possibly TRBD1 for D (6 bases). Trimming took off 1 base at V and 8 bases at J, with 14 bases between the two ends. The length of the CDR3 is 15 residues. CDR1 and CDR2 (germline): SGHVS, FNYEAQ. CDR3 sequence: CASSLEPGVGEKLFF. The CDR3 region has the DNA TGTGCCAGCAGCTTAGAGCCAGGGGTAGGGGAAAAACTGTTTTTT.

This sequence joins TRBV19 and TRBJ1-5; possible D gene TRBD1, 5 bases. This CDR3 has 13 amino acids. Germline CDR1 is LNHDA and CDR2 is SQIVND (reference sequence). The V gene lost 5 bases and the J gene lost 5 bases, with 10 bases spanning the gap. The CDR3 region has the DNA TGTGCCAGTAGTTCCAGGGTTGATCAGCCCCAGCATTTT. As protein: CASSSRVDQPQHF.

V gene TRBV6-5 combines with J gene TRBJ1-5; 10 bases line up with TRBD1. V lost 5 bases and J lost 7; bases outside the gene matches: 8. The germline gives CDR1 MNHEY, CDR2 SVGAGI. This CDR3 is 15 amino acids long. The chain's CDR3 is CASSIGTGEGQPQHF. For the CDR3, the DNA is TGTGCCAGCAGTATCGGGACAGGGGAAGGCCAGCCCCAGCATTTT.

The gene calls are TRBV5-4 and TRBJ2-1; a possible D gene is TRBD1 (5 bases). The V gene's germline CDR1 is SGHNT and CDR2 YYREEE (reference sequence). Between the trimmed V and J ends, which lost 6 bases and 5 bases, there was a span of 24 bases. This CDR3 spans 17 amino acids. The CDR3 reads CASTQNGASYVNNEQFF. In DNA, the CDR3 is TGTGCCAGCACCCAGAATGGGGCAAGCTACGTAAACAATGAGCAGTTCTTC.

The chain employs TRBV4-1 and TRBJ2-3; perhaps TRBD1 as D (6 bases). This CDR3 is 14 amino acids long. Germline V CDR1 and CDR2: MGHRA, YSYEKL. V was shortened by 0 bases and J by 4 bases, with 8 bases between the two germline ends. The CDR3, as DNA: TGCGCCAGCAGCCAAGAAGGGGGATCAGATACGCAGTATTTT. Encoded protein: CASSQEGGSDTQYF.

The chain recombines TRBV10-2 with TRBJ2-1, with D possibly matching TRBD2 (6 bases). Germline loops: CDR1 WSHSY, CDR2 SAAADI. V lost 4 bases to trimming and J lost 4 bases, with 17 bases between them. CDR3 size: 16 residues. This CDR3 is CASSGVAEKHYNEQFF. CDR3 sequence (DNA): TGCGCCAGCAGTGGGGTAGCGGAGAAACATTACAATGAGCAGTTCTTC.

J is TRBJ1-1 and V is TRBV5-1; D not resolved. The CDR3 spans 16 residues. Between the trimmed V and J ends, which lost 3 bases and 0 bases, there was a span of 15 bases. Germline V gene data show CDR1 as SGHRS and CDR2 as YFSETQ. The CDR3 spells CASSWGIRGMNTEAFF. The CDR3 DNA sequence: TGCGCCAGCAGCTGGGGAATTCGGGGTATGAACACTGAAGCTTTCTTT.

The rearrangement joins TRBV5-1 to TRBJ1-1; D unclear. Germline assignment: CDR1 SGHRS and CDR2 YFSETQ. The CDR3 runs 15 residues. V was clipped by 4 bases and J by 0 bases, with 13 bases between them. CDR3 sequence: CASSIEEGLNTEAFF. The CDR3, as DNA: TGCGCCAGCAGCATAGAAGAGGGTTTGAACACTGAAGCTTTCTTT.

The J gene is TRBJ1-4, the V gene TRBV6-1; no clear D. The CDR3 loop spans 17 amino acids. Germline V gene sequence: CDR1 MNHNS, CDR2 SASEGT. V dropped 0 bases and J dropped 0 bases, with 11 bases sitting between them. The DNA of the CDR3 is TGTGCCAGCAGTGAAGCAGAGAGGATTGCAACTAATGAAAAACTGTTTTTT. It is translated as CASSEAERIATNEKLFF.

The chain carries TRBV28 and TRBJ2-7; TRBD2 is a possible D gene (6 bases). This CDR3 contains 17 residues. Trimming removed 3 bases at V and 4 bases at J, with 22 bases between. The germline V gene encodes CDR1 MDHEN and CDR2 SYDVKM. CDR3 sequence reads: CASSFPANHTEGYEQYF. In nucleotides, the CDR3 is TGTGCCAGCAGTTTTCCTGCAAATCACACGGAGGGGTACGAGCAGTACTTC.

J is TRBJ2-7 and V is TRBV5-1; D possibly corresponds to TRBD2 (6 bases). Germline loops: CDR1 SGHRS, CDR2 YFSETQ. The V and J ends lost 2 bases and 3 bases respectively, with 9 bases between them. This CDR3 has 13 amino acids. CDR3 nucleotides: TGCGCCAGCAGCTTAAGGGGAGGCTACGAGCAGTACTTC. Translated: CASSLRGGYEQYF.

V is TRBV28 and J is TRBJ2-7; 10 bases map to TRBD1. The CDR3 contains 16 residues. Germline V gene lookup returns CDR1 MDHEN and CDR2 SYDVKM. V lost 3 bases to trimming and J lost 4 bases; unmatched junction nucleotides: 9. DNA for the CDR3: TGTGCCAGCAGTTTCAGACAGGGGGCTTTTGGGTACGAGCAGTACTTC. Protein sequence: CASSFRQGAFGYEQYF.